The next 28 T cell receptor beta chains were all read from a single sample in a study of CD8 T cells in ankylosing spondylitis. Study-wide results and limits: In ankylosing spondylitis blood, a motif of seven to nine highly homologous TCR beta variants appeared characteristic.

For these TCRs, the target antigens are not known. MiXCR, applied by TCRdb to the 5' RACE reads, yields one record per CDR3 protein. The sample consists of fewer than 500,000 distinct CDR3 sequences, about a fifth of them appearing once. The sequencing sample was made of blood, either unsorted or a sorted T cell fraction (not recorded which). Receptors were obtained from a male donor with ankylosing spondylitis.

This clonotype appeared a few times. The rearrangement joins TRBV7-2 to TRBJ1-5; D call uncertain. V was pared by 5 bases and J by 3 bases, with 11 bases between. The CDR3 runs to 14 residues. Germline CDR1 SGHTA, CDR2 FQGNSA. CDR3 amino acids: CASSNHRDNQPQHF. The CDR3 nucleotides are TGTGCCAGCAGCAACCACCGGGACAATCAGCCCCAGCATTTT.

The chain carries TRBV10-3 and TRBJ2-7; D may be TRBD1 (5 bases). V gave up 4 bases and J gave up 2 bases, with 12 bases separating them. Germline V CDR1 and CDR2: ENHRY, SYGVKD. The CDR3 runs 14 residues. The chain's CDR3 is CAISGAGFPYEQYF. The CDR3 DNA sequence: TGTGCCATCAGTGGGGCAGGGTTCCCCTACGAGCAGTACTTC.

This chain connects TRBV10-3 to TRBJ2-1; 11 positions match TRBD2. The V gene end was trimmed by 11 bases and the J gene end by 6 bases; junction bases not matched to a gene: 12. Germline CDR1 is ENHRY and CDR2 is SYGVKD. CDR3 length: 15 amino acids. The CDR3 sequence: CASGLADGEGNEQFF. In nucleotides, the CDR3 is TGTGCCTCGGGACTAGCGGACGGGGAGGGCAATGAGCAGTTCTTC.

This clonotype has more than one count but fewer than ten. The rearrangement uses TRBV12-3 or TRBV12-4 and TRBJ2-4; no firm D call. V was clipped by 5 bases and J by 10 bases, with 9 bases between them. The CDR3 covers 11 residues. CDR3 sequence reads: CASSPLRIQYF. The CDR3 DNA follows: TGTGCCAGCAGTCCGCTCAGGATTCAGTACTTC.

J is TRBJ2-1 and V is TRBV3-1; 8 bases align to TRBD2. With 0 bases clipped from V and 12 bases from J, the junction kept 7 bases outside the gene matches. In germline, CDR1 is LGHDT, CDR2 YNNKEL (reference sequence). The CDR3 has 14 amino acids. CDR3 sequence (DNA): TGTGCCAGCAGCCAAGAGGGACTAGATTTTGGGCAGTTCTTC. Translated: CASSQEGLDFGQFF.

The V and J genes are TRBV5-1 and TRBJ2-7; 10 bases fit TRBD2. V lost 1 base and J lost 0; bases outside the gene matches: 1. Germline loops: CDR1 SGHRS, CDR2 YFSETQ. The CDR3 sequence is 15 residues long. The CDR3 here is CASSLSGRASYEQYF. The CDR3 DNA is TGCGCCAGCAGCTTGAGCGGGAGGGCCTCCTACGAGCAGTACTTC.

Remarks on this clonotype: This clone may be a read error of a much larger clone one base away. This chain joins TRBV11-3 and TRBJ1-2; TRBD1 might be the D (5 bases). The CDR3 runs to 15 residues. V was pared by 2 bases and J by 0 bases, with 10 bases between. Germline values: CDR1 SGHNT, CDR2 YENEEA. The DNA of the CDR3 is TGTGCCAGCAGCTTAACCGGGACGGCTAACTATGGCTACACCTTC. It codes for CASSLTGTANYGYTF. The full variable domain, completed using reference TRBV11-3 and TRBJ1-2, is EAGVVQSPRYKIIEKKQPVAFWCNPISGHNTLYWYLQNLGQGPELLIRYENEEAVDDSQLPKDRFSAERLKGVDSTLKIQPAELGDSAVYLCASSLTGTANYGYTFGSGTRLTVV.

The chain employs TRBV12-3 or TRBV12-4 and TRBJ2-6; 7 positions agree with TRBD1. J lost 1 base, V lost 11 bases, and 2 bases had no gene match. The CDR3 runs 13 residues. CDR3 amino acids: CAGGQSGANVLTF. The CDR3 nucleotides read TGTGCCGGGGGACAGTCTGGGGCCAACGTCCTGACTTTC.

In this sample, this clonotype turned up many times. The CDR3 DNA reads as TGCAGTGCTAGAGATGAGTGGAATACTATCTACAATGAGCAGTTCTTC. It specifies CSARDEWNTIYNEQFF. The chain combines TRBV20-1 with TRBJ2-1; D unresolved. V lost 0 bases to trimming and J lost 3 bases, with 15 bases between them. The CDR3 is 16 amino acids. Germline V CDR1 and CDR2: DFQATT, SNEGSKA (reference sequence).

This chain links TRBV6-1 with TRBJ1-1; weak D call: TRBD1 (6 bases). Trimming took 9 bases from V and 0 from J, leaving 20 bases between them. CDR1 MNHNS and CDR2 SASEGT come from the germline V gene. The CDR3 extends over 16 amino acids. This CDR3 is CASGYRTAPMNTEAFF. The DNA of the CDR3 is TGTGCCAGTGGGTACCGGACAGCCCCAATGAACACTGAAGCTTTCTTT.

This clonotype has ten or more counts. V gene TRBV6-5 combines with J gene TRBJ1-6; D is unresolved. Trimming left V 7 bases short and J 4 bases short, with 5 bases between. This CDR3 contains 12 residues. Germline CDR1 is MNHEY and CDR2 is SVGAGI. In nucleotides, the CDR3 is TGTGCCAGCAACAGATATAATTCACCCCTCCACTTT. Translating gives CASNRYNSPLHF.

This clonotype has a count of ten or more. The V gene is TRBV19, the J gene TRBJ1-5, with 8 bases lining up with TRBD1. Germline V gene sequence: CDR1 LNHDA, CDR2 SQIVND (reference sequence). The CDR3 totals 13 residues. Germline trimming cut 5 bases from V and 15 bases from J; bases unmatched to any gene: 12. The DNA for the CDR3 is TGTGCCAGTAGTGTATCGTGGACAGGGCCCTGGCATTTT. Translation: CASSVSWTGPWHF.

This clonotype was picked up a small number of times. The chain employs TRBV7-9 and TRBJ1-4, with 7 bases fitting TRBD1. CDR3 size: 15 residues. Looked up from germline, CDR1 is SEHNR and CDR2 is FQNEAQ (reference sequence). The V segment lost 6 bases and the J segment 0 bases; nucleotides outside the gene matches: 4. The chain's CDR3 is CASSSDRATNEKLFF. For the CDR3, the DNA is TGTGCCAGCAGTTCTGACAGGGCAACTAATGAAAAACTGTTTTTT. Based on the CDR3 plus reference TRBV7-9 and TRBJ1-4, the full variable domain is DTGVSQNPRHKITKRGQNVTFRCDPISEHNRLYWYRQTLGQGPEFLTYFQNEAQLEKSRLLSDRFSAERPKGSFSTLEIQRTEQGDSAMYLCASSSDRATNEKLFFGSGTQLSVL.

This clonotype came up many times. This sequence joins TRBV7-8 and TRBJ2-5; the match to TRBD1 covers 9 bases. CDR3 length: 15 residues. V lost 1 base to trimming and J lost 4 bases; unmatched junction nucleotides: 4. Germline V gene sequence: CDR1 SGHVS, CDR2 FQNEAQ. The DNA for the CDR3 is TGTGCCAGCAGCTTAGACTGGGGACAGGGAGAGACCCAGTACTTC. As protein: CASSLDWGQGETQYF.

Only a few counts were recorded for this clonotype. V and J are TRBV5-1 and TRBJ2-3; no clear D gene. CDR3 length: 15 residues. The V gene lost 0 bases and the J gene lost 2 bases, with 10 bases spanning the gap. Germline V gives CDR1 SGHRS, CDR2 YFSETQ. In DNA form, the CDR3 reads TGCGCCAGCAGCTTGGCGGGCAGATTCACAGATACGCAGTATTTT. This encodes CASSLAGRFTDTQYF.

The chain combines TRBV9 with TRBJ1-3; 9 bases match TRBD1. CDR3 length: 15 amino acids. In germline, CDR1 is SGDLS, CDR2 YYNGEE. Unmatched junction bases numbered 4, after V lost 4 bases and J lost 2 bases. For the CDR3, the DNA is TGTGCCAGCAGCCCTCGGACAGGGGCTGGAAACACCATATATTTT. Amino acid sequence: CASSPRTGAGNTIYF.

This clonotype was seen a handful of times. The rearrangement joins TRBV20-1 to TRBJ2-2, with D unclear. Germline CDR1 reads DFQATT; CDR2 reads SNEGSKA (reference sequence). V lost 5 bases and J lost 4, with 11 bases in between. The CDR3 totals 13 residues. DNA of the CDR3: TGCAGTGCTCTCCACCGGTCCACCGGGGAGCTGTTTTTT. Translating gives CSALHRSTGELFF.

This clonotype was seen more than once but under ten times. The V and J genes are TRBV13 and TRBJ2-7; 7 bases are a match to TRBD2. This CDR3 is built from 15 residues. V was clipped by 2 bases and J by 9 bases; unmatched bases: 13. Germline V gene sequence: CDR1 PRHDT, CDR2 FYEKMQ (reference sequence). CDR3 in amino acids: CASSLRAFGTTGQYF. The CDR3 region has the DNA TGTGCCAGCAGCTTACGTGCGTTCGGGACTACGGGGCAGTACTTC.

This clonotype was counted a few times. V usage is TRBV12-3 or TRBV12-4 and J usage is TRBJ2-3; possibly TRBD2 for D (6 bases). The CDR3 is 16 residues long. The ends were cut back, 1 base at V and 0 bases at J, with 11 bases in the middle. The CDR3 sequence is CASSLVAESSTDTQYF. In DNA, the CDR3 is TGTGCCAGCAGTTTAGTAGCGGAGTCTAGCACAGATACGCAGTATTTT.

This clonotype was detected only a few times. The chain combines TRBV10-3 with TRBJ2-3; D remains ambiguous. V gave up 9 bases and J gave up 2 bases, with 9 bases separating them. This CDR3 is 12 amino acids long. The germline V gene encodes CDR1 ENHRY and CDR2 SYGVKD. The CDR3 loop is CAIPSLTDTQYF. Written as DNA, the CDR3 is TGTGCCATACCTAGTCTCACAGATACGCAGTATTTT.

The rearrangement uses TRBV7-2 and TRBJ2-1; tentatively, D is TRBD1 (6 bases). Trimming took 0 bases from V and 6 from J, leaving 15 bases between them. The CDR3 contains 16 residues. The germline V gene has CDR1 SGHTA and CDR2 FQGNSA. The CDR3 reads CASSLAPGDAGNEQFF. CDR3 DNA: TGTGCCAGCAGCTTAGCGCCAGGGGACGCAGGCAATGAGCAGTTCTTC.

The V gene is TRBV5-8, the J gene TRBJ2-2; D tentatively fits TRBD1 or TRBD2 (5 bases each). CDR1 is SGHTS and CDR2 is YDEGEE in the germline V gene. V lost 7 bases to trimming and J lost 3 bases, with 16 bases between them. This CDR3 has 15 amino acids. For the CDR3, the DNA is TGTGCCAGCCAGGGAGCCCCTTCGGACACCGGGGAGCTGTTTTTT. Translating it yields CASQGAPSDTGELFF.

This rearrangement joins TRBV7-9 to TRBJ2-5, with D hard to call. V was shortened by 0 bases and J by 3 bases, with 8 bases between the two germline ends. The CDR3 extends over 14 amino acids. CDR1 and CDR2 (germline): SEHNR, FQNEAQ (reference sequence). The CDR3 spells CASSLARNEETQYF. CDR3 DNA: TGTGCCAGCAGCTTAGCTAGGAATGAAGAGACCCAGTACTTC.

V gene TRBV20-1 combines with J gene TRBJ2-1; the match to TRBD1 covers 10 bases. The CDR3 is 12 amino acids. The germline CDR1 and CDR2 sequences are DFQATT and SNEGSKA (reference sequence). Here the CDR3 reads CRPGQGRTEQFF. DNA for the CDR3: TGCAGACCGGGACAGGGGAGGACTGAGCAGTTCTTC.

The DNA of the CDR3 is TGTGCCAGCAGCTTAGTTGTAGCGGGAGGCGCTGAGCAGTTCTTC. The encoded protein is CASSLVVAGGAEQFF. The chain recombines TRBV11-3 with TRBJ2-1, with TRBD2 matching over 10 bases. J gave up 9 bases and V 1 base, and 6 bases lay outside the gene matches. This CDR3 region has 15 residues. Germline lookup yields CDR1 SGHNT and CDR2 YENEEA.

This clonotype was detected many times. The chain combines TRBV5-1 with TRBJ2-3, with TRBD2 matching over 9 bases. CDR1 and CDR2 (germline): SGHRS, YFSETQ. With 2 bases clipped from V and 4 bases from J, the junction kept 11 bases outside the gene matches. This CDR3 region has 17 residues. CDR3 region: CASSFGALAGVADTQYF. In DNA, the CDR3 is TGCGCCAGCAGCTTTGGGGCCTTAGCGGGAGTTGCAGATACGCAGTATTTT.

The chain recombines TRBV10-3 with TRBJ2-7; D might be TRBD1 or TRBD2, each matching 5 bases. Trimming removed 2 bases from V and 2 bases from J, with 13 bases in between. Germline loops: CDR1 ENHRY, CDR2 SYGVKD. This CDR3 contains 15 residues. The chain's CDR3 is CAISEEGSDPYEQYF. The CDR3, as DNA: TGTGCCATCAGTGAGGAGGGGTCCGATCCCTACGAGCAGTACTTC.

This chain connects TRBV3-1 to TRBJ2-1; D tentatively fits TRBD1 or TRBD2 (5 bases each). The V gene lost 2 bases and the J gene lost 0 bases, with 11 bases spanning the gap. CDR1 and CDR2 from the germline V gene are LGHDT and YNNKEL (reference sequence). The CDR3 runs 16 residues. CDR3 sequence reads: CASSQRWGSSYNEQFF. The CDR3 coding sequence is TGTGCCAGCAGCCAACGGTGGGGGAGCTCCTACAATGAGCAGTTCTTC.